The T cell receptor (beta chain) described here comes from a study of blood T cells in healthy people across ages. Study information: Using template switching, researchers captured about one barcoded beta molecule for each two T cells. Study-wide results and caveats: Getting older went along with TCR beta diversity per million T cells dropping roughly linearly.

Caucasian, healthy and from Russia, the donors were aged between about 6 and 100. PCR was performed a second time for 7 to 11 cycles using a sample-barcoded 5' primer and a J-beta primer mix. A template-switch adaptor that had 12 random nucleotides put a tag on each cDNA molecule. TCRdb re-derived calls from the 5' RACE reads in MiXCR, one entry per CDR3 protein. The data hold roughly 1,700,000 distinct CDR3 sequences, with approximately 30% observed a single time. The CDR3 runs 14 residues. Trimming cost V 1 base and J 10 bases, with 17 bases left between them. The V gene's germline CDR1 is GTSNPN and CDR2 SVGIG (reference sequence). Worth noting for this clonotype: Its antigen is unknown.

The chain recombines TRBV30 with TRBJ1-5; no definite D call. This TCR was sampled from a woman younger than 45 in good health. The sample comprised blood. CDR3 protein: CAWSEGGWSEPQHF. The CDR3 coding sequence is TGTGCCTGGAGTGAGGGAGGTTGGTCGGAACCCCAGCATTTT.